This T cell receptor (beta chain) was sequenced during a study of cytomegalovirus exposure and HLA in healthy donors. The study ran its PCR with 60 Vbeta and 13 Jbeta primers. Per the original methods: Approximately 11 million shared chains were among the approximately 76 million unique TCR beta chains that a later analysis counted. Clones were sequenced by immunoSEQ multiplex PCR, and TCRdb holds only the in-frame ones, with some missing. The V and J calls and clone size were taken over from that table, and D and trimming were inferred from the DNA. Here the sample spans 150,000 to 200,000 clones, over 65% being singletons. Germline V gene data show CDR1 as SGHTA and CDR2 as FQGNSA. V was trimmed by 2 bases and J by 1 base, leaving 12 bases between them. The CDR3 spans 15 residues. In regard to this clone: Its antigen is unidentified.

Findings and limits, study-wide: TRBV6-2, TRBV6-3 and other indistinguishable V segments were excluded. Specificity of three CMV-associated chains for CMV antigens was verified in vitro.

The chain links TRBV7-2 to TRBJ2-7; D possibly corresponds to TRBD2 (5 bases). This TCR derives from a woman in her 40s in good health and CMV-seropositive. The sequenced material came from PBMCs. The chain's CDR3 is CASSLRRPGSYEQYF. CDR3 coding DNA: TGTGCCAGCAGCTTAAGACGTCCGGGGTCCTACGAGCAGTACTTC.